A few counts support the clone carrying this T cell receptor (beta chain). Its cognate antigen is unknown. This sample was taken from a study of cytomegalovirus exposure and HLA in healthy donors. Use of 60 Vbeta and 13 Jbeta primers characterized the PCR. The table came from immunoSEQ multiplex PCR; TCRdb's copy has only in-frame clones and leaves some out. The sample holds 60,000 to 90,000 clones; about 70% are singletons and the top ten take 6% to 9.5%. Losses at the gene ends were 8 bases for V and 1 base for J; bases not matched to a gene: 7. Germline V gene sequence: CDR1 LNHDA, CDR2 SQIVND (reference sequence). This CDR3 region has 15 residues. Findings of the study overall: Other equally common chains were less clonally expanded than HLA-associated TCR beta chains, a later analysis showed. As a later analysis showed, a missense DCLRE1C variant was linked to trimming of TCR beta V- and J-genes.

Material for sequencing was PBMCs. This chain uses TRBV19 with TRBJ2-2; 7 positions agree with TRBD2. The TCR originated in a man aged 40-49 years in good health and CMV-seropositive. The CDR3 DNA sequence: TGTGCCAGTCACAATCCGGGGGGGAACACCGGGGAGCTGTTTTTT. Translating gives CASHNPGGNTGELFF.